Listed below are T cell receptor beta chains from one sample, sequenced in a study of cytomegalovirus exposure and HLA in healthy donors. The table came from immunoSEQ multiplex PCR; TCRdb's copy has only in-frame clones and leaves some out. The sample consists of 50,000 or so clones, over 75% of them appearing once. The source material was PBMCs. The source of these receptors is a woman aged 30 to 39 in good health and CMV-seronegative. Each CDR3 is given with its conserved first and last residue. The D gene is left open where the match is weak. Some rows have no size entry. The others give once, few or many, or a class for an expanded clone.

V: TRBV4-2; D: .; size: .; J: TRBJ2-1; DNA: TGTGCCAGCAGCCAAGATGGGGCGGACTACAATGAGCAGTTCTTC; CDR3: CASSQDGADYNEQFF
V: TRBV5-4; D: TRBD1; size: .; J: TRBJ2-1; DNA: TGTGCCAGCAGCTTGGACCAGGGGGAAGTATCTGAGCAGTTCTTC; CDR3: CASSLDQGEVSEQFF
V: TRBV27; D: TRBD1; size: .; J: TRBJ1-2; DNA: TGTGCCAGCAGCTTTAGGAGTGGACAGGGCTCTGGCTACACCTTC; CDR3: CASSFRSGQGSGYTF
V: TRBV29-1; D: TRBD1; size: .; J: TRBJ1-2; DNA: TGCAGCGTTGAATTGGGACAGCTGAGCTATGGCTACACCTTC; CDR3: CSVELGQLSYGYTF
V: TRBV29-1; D: .; size: .; J: TRBJ2-7; DNA: TGCAGCGTTTATGGGCCCAGCTCCTACGAGCAGTACTTC; CDR3: CSVYGPSSYEQYF
V: TRBV9; D: TRBD1; size: .; J: TRBJ1-1; DNA: TGTGCCAGCAGCGACCAAGACAGGGTGAACACTGAAGCTTTCTTT; CDR3: CASSDQDRVNTEAFF
V: TRBV18; D: .; size: .; J: TRBJ1-5; DNA: TGTGCCAGCTCACCCTCGCCGGGAGATCAGCCCCAGCATTTT; CDR3: CASSPSPGDQPQHF
V: TRBV12-2; D: .; size: .; J: TRBJ2-1; DNA: TGTGCAAGTCCCGCTTCCCAGCGGGAGAATAAAAATGAGCAGTTCTTC; CDR3: CASPASQRENKNEQFF
V: TRBV18; D: .; size: .; J: TRBJ1-2; DNA: TGTGCCAGCTCACCTATTGCGGGGACGGCTAACTATGGCTACACCTTC; CDR3: CASSPIAGTANYGYTF
V: TRBV2; D: .; size: .; J: TRBJ1-2; DNA: TGTGCCAGCAGTGCTCCGGGGTTGAGTGGCTACACCTTC; CDR3: CASSAPGLSGYTF
V: TRBV28; D: .; size: .; J: TRBJ2-7; DNA: TGTGCCAGCAGTTTCCGGGACATTGAGTTCAACGAGCAGTACTTC; CDR3: CASSFRDIEFNEQYF
V: TRBV7-9; D: TRBD2; size: .; J: TRBJ2-1; DNA: TGTGCCAGCAGCTTAGCAGCTAGCGGGCGCCGAGGTGAGCAGTTCTTC; CDR3: CASSLAASGRRGEQFF
V: TRBV19; D: TRBD2; size: .; J: TRBJ2-1; DNA: TGTGCCAGTAGCTGGACTAGCGGGAACACCTACAATGAGCAGTTCTTC; CDR3: CASSWTSGNTYNEQFF
V: TRBV7-2; D: TRBD1; size: .; J: TRBJ2-7; DNA: TGTGCCAGCAGCTTTCAGGGGGCTGGAGAGCAGTACTTC; CDR3: CASSFQGAGEQYF
V: TRBV4-2; D: .; size: .; J: TRBJ1-1; DNA: TGTGCCAGCAGCCAAGCAGATGGAGGGGTGAACACTGAAGCTTTCTTT; CDR3: CASSQADGGVNTEAFF
V: TRBV19; D: .; size: once; J: TRBJ1-4; DNA: TGTGCCAGTAGTATTGGTCCGCCACATGCAACTAATGAAAAACTGTTTTTT; CDR3: CASSIGPPHATNEKLFF
V: TRBV28; D: .; size: .; J: TRBJ1-3; DNA: TGTGCCAGCAGTTCGAGTAGCTGGACTGCTGGAAACACCATATATTTT; CDR3: CASSSSSWTAGNTIYF
V: TRBV28; D: TRBD1; size: .; J: TRBJ1-5; DNA: TGTGCCAGCAGGGGGACAGGGTGGCATTTT; CDR3: CASRGTGWHF
V: TRBV6-1; D: .; size: .; J: TRBJ1-5; DNA: TGTGCCAGCAGTGCGACGGGTCGGAGGCAGCCCCAGCATTTT; CDR3: CASSATGRRQPQHF
V: TRBV9; D: .; size: few; J: TRBJ1-3; DNA: TGTGCCAGCAGCTCCTCACGGGGAAACACCATATATTTT; CDR3: CASSSSRGNTIYF
V: TRBV6-1; D: .; size: .; J: TRBJ2-6; DNA: TGTGCCAGCAGTGAACAGGCCCCTAACGTCCTGACTTTC; CDR3: CASSEQAPNVLTF
V: TRBV6-4; D: TRBD2; size: .; J: TRBJ2-1; DNA: TGTGCCAGCAGTGCCGTGGCTAGCGGGAACGGTGAGCAGTTCTTC; CDR3: CASSAVASGNGEQFF
V: TRBV7-9; D: .; size: once; J: TRBJ2-3; DNA: TGTGCCAGCAAAAAACTAGGAGGGCATTCAGATACGCAGTATTTT; CDR3: CASKKLGGHSDTQYF
V: TRBV27; D: .; size: few; J: TRBJ2-2; DNA: TGTGCCAGCAGTTTGCTTCGGGTTGCCGGGGAGCTGTTTTTT; CDR3: CASSLLRVAGELFF
V: TRBV29-1; D: .; size: .; J: TRBJ1-2; DNA: TGCAGCGTTGTCAGGGCCACCGGCTATGGCTACACCTTC; CDR3: CSVVRATGYGYTF
V: TRBV6-6; D: .; size: .; J: TRBJ2-7; DNA: TGTGCCAGGTCTAGGGTTTTGGGGACAAGCTCCTACGAGCAGTACTTC; CDR3: CARSRVLGTSSYEQYF
V: TRBV5-1; D: .; size: .; J: TRBJ2-1; DNA: TGCGCCAGCAGCTTGGATGCTAGCCTAAATGAGCAGTTCTTC; CDR3: CASSLDASLNEQFF
V: TRBV29-1; D: TRBD1; size: few; J: TRBJ2-7; DNA: TGCAGCGCCGGGGGGACAGGGGTGTACGAGCAGTACTTC; CDR3: CSAGGTGVYEQYF
V: TRBV7-2; D: .; size: .; J: TRBJ2-7; DNA: TGTGCCAGCAGCTTGAAAGGGGGAATTACCGAGCAGTACTTC; CDR3: CASSLKGGITEQYF
V: TRBV19; D: .; size: few; J: TRBJ2-7; DNA: TGTGCCACTGAGGACAGTTCGTACGAGCAGTACTTC; CDR3: CATEDSSYEQYF
V: TRBV11-3; D: .; size: .; J: TRBJ2-3; DNA: TGTGCCAGCAGCTTAGTCGGGAGCGACACAGATACGCAGTATTTT; CDR3: CASSLVGSDTDTQYF
V: TRBV2; D: TRBD2; size: .; J: TRBJ2-7; DNA: TGTGCCAGCAGGGGGGGGGTAGAGGAGCAGTACTTC; CDR3: CASRGGVEEQYF
V: TRBV29-1; D: TRBD2; size: .; J: TRBJ2-5; DNA: TGCAGCGTCGCTCCTAGCGGGAGGGCCTTAGAGACCCAGTACTTC; CDR3: CSVAPSGRALETQYF
V: TRBV27; D: .; size: .; J: TRBJ1-5; DNA: TGTGCCAGCAGTTTATCAAAGGCGGGCGATCAGCCCCAGCATTTT; CDR3: CASSLSKAGDQPQHF
V: TRBV28; D: TRBD1; size: .; J: TRBJ2-1; DNA: TGTGCCAGCAGACGATACTCCGGGACAGGCATATACAATGAGCAGTTCTTC; CDR3: CASRRYSGTGIYNEQFF
V: TRBV11-2; D: .; size: .; J: TRBJ2-5; DNA: TGTGCCAGCAGCCCCAGAGATGCGGATAAGACCCAGTACTTC; CDR3: CASSPRDADKTQYF
V: TRBV18; D: .; size: .; J: TRBJ2-3; DNA: TGTGCCAGCTCACCACCGGCGGGGTGGACAGATACGCAGTATTTT; CDR3: CASSPPAGWTDTQYF
V: TRBV5-1; D: .; size: .; J: TRBJ2-7; DNA: TGCGCCAGCAGCCCTGACAACTACGAGCAGTACTTC; CDR3: CASSPDNYEQYF
V: TRBV2; D: .; size: .; J: TRBJ2-5; DNA: TGTGCCAGCAGTTCACTACTCGGGACCCAGTACTTC; CDR3: CASSSLLGTQYF
V: TRBV5-1; D: .; size: .; J: TRBJ1-3; DNA: TGCGCCAGCAGTCTGGGCCACACTTTGTCTGGAAACACCATATATTTT; CDR3: CASSLGHTLSGNTIYF
V: TRBV4-2; D: TRBD2; size: .; J: TRBJ2-1; DNA: TGTGCCAGCAGCAACGTAGCGGGAGAGCACAATGAGCAGTTCTTC; CDR3: CASSNVAGEHNEQFF
V: TRBV6-5; D: TRBD1; size: .; J: TRBJ1-2; DNA: TGTGCCAGCAGCCCCGGACAGGCCTATGGCTACACCTTC; CDR3: CASSPGQAYGYTF